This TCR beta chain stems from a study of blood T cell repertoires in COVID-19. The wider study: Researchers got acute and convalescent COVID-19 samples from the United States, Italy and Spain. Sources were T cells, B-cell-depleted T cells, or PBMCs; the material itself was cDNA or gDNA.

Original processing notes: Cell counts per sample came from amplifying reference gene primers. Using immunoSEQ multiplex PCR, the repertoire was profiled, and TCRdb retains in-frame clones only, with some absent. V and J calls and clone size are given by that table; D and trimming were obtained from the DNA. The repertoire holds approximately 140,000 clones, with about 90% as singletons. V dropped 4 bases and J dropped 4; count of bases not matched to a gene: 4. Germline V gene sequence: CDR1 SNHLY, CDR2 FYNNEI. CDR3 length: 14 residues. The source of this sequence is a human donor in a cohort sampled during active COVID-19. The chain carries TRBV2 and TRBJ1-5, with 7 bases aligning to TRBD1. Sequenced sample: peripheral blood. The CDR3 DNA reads TGTGCCAGCAGTGGACAGGGTGGGAATCAGCCCCAGCATTTT. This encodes CASSGQGGNQPQHF.